The 22 T cell receptor beta chains below were found in one sample sequenced in a study of blood T cell repertoires in COVID-19. The protocol was immunoSEQ multiplex PCR, while the TCRdb copy is restricted to in-frame clones and leaves out a portion. The sample lists approximately 200,000 clones, 70% to 85% seen once, with roughly 1.8% in the top ten. The sample taken for sequencing was PBMCs or T cells enriched from blood (not recorded which). Receptors originate from a man between 60 and 70 years old who had recovered from COVID-19.

This sequence joins TRBV11-2 and TRBJ2-1, with D tentatively TRBD2 (6 bases). Germline lookup yields CDR1 SGHAT and CDR2 FQNNGV. This CDR3 contains 16 residues. The V and J ends lost 1 base and 2 bases respectively, with 12 bases between them. CDR3 residues: CASSLAGTRAYNEQFF. CDR3 in DNA: TGTGCCAGCAGCTTAGCTGGGACTCGAGCCTACAATGAGCAGTTCTTC.

The rearrangement links TRBV30 to TRBJ2-7; tentatively, D is TRBD1 (6 bases). This CDR3 has 13 amino acids. Per germline, CDR1 GTSNPN and CDR2 SVGIG (reference sequence). The germline V and J ends were trimmed by 3 bases and 6 bases, with 15 bases remaining between them. The CDR3 here is CAWRGRGFAEQYF. The CDR3 coding sequence is TGTGCCTGGAGGGGCAGGGGATTTGCCGAGCAGTACTTC. The whole variable domain, filled in from reference TRBV30 and TRBJ2-7, reads SQTIHQWPATLVQPVGSPLSLECTVEGTSNPNLYWYRQAAGRGLQLLFYSVGIGQISSEVPQNLSASRPQDRQFILSSKKLLLSDSGFYLCAWRGRGFAEQYFGPGTRLTVT.

The chain combines TRBV7-6 with TRBJ1-4; 7 bases align to TRBD1. Trimming cost V 2 bases and J 8 bases; bases outside gene matches: 2. The V gene's germline CDR1 is SGHVS and CDR2 FNYEAQ. The length of the CDR3 is 13 residues. The CDR3 region has the DNA TGTGCCAGCAGCTTAATACAGGGGGAAAAACTGTTTTTT. Protein: CASSLIQGEKLFF.

CDR3 bases: TGTGCCAGCAGTGATTCAATGGGAGGGTCACCGGGGAGCGATACGCAGTATTTT. This translates into CASSDSMGGSPGSDTQYF. The chain employs TRBV2 and TRBJ2-3; 7 positions agree with TRBD2. This CDR3 contains 18 residues. In germline, CDR1 is SNHLY, CDR2 FYNNEI. After removal of 3 bases from V and 6 bases from J, the junction contained 18 bases not matched to a gene. Full variable domain (remainder filled in from reference TRBV2 and TRBJ2-3): EPEVTQTPSHQVTQMGQEVILRCVPISNHLYFYWYRQILGQKVEFLVSFYNNEISEKSEIFDDQFSVERPDGSNFTLKIRSTKLEDSAMYFCASSDSMGGSPGSDTQYFGPGTRLTVL.

V and J are TRBV24-1 and TRBJ2-3; 8 nucleotides match TRBD2. After removal of 3 bases from V and 4 bases from J, the junction contained 11 bases not matched to a gene. Germline V gives CDR1 KGHDR, CDR2 SFDVKD. The CDR3 extends over 17 amino acids. The CDR3 spells CATSDLTGGARPDTQYF. In DNA form, the CDR3 reads TGTGCCACCAGTGATCTGACGGGGGGGGCTCGCCCAGATACGCAGTATTTT.

J is TRBJ1-4 and V is TRBV12-5, with a tentative D call TRBD1 (6 bases). Germline V lookup: CDR1 LGHNT, CDR2 FRNRAP. V was trimmed by 3 bases and J by 2 bases, leaving 19 bases between them. The CDR3 covers 18 residues. CDR3 coding DNA: TGTGCTAGTGGTTTAGCCAGGACAGACGGCTTTACTAATGAAAAACTGTTTTTT. Residues: CASGLARTDGFTNEKLFF.

The rearrangement links TRBV7-2 to TRBJ2-5; the match to TRBD1 covers 11 bases. Germline V gene data show CDR1 as SGHTA and CDR2 as FQGNSA. The CDR3 sequence is 15 residues long. Unmatched junction bases numbered 7, after V lost 5 bases and J lost 5 bases. The CDR3 loop reads CASSPGQGAWETQYF. For the CDR3, the DNA is TGTGCCAGCAGCCCAGGACAGGGGGCGTGGGAGACCCAGTACTTC. Looking up the rest from reference TRBV7-2 and TRBJ2-5 gives the full variable domain: GAGVSQSPSNKVTEKGKDVELRCDPISGHTALYWYRQSLGQGLEFLIYFQGNSAPDKSGLPSDRFSAERTGGSVSTLTIQRTQQEDSAVYLCASSPGQGAWETQYFGPGTRLLVL.

This chain joins TRBV19 and TRBJ1-2; D remains unclear. The CDR3 extends over 15 amino acids. The germline CDR1 and CDR2 sequences are LNHDA and SQIVND (reference sequence). Trimming took 3 bases from V and 0 from J, leaving 11 bases between them. In nucleotides, the CDR3 is TGTGCCAGTAGTATCCCGAGTCAATCTAACTATGGCTACACCTTC. This translates into CASSIPSQSNYGYTF.

The chain combines TRBV7-8 with TRBJ2-2; a possible D gene is TRBD1 (5 bases). Germline-derived CDR1 and CDR2 are SGHVS and FQNEAQ. The CDR3 spans 16 residues. Deletions cut 11 bases from V and 4 bases from J, with 23 bases between. Here the CDR3 reads CASTVRAVLSTGELFF. The CDR3 DNA is TGTGCCTCCACGGTCAGGGCGGTTTTGAGCACCGGGGAGCTGTTTTTT. Together with reference TRBV7-8 and TRBJ2-2, the CDR3 gives the full variable domain: GAGVSQSPRYKVAKRGQDVALRCDPISGHVSLFWYQQALGQGPEFLTYFQNEAQLDKSGLPSDRFFAERPEGSVSTLKIQRTQQEDSAVYLCASTVRAVLSTGELFFGEGSRLTVL.

V gene TRBV12-3 or TRBV12-4 combines with J gene TRBJ1-2; D gene unclear. This CDR3 has 13 residues. The V end lost 3 bases, the J end lost 4 bases, and 9 bases lay between the germline ends. CDR3 in DNA: TGTGCCAGCAGTTTGTTCGGGTCCTATGGCTACACCTTC. Protein: CASSLFGSYGYTF.

In its sample, this clone was seen once. The chain is built from TRBV10-3 and TRBJ2-7; D perhaps matches TRBD1 (6 bases). The CDR3 runs to 14 residues. Germline lookup yields CDR1 ENHRY and CDR2 SYGVKD. V was cut by 6 bases and J by 2 bases, with 14 bases left in between. The CDR3 nucleotides read TGTGCCATCAGGCGACAGGACCAAGCCTACGAGCAGTACTTC. Translation: CAIRRQDQAYEQYF.

J is TRBJ1-1 and V is TRBV18; D gene uncertain. V lost 2 bases, J lost 0 bases, and 7 bases lay in between. Germline V gene data show CDR1 as KGHSH and CDR2 as LQKENI. CDR3 size: 14 residues. Here the CDR3 reads CASSPVNLNTEAFF. The CDR3 bases are TGTGCCAGCTCACCAGTCAATTTGAACACTGAAGCTTTCTTT.

This chain links TRBV19 with TRBJ2-5; D call uncertain. Trimming left V 3 bases short and J 2 bases short, with 10 bases between. Germline V gene lookup returns CDR1 LNHDA and CDR2 SQIVND (reference sequence). The CDR3 length is 14 residues. The CDR3 region is CASSIGPAQETQYF. In nucleotides, the CDR3 is TGTGCCAGTAGTATTGGGCCAGCTCAAGAGACCCAGTACTTC.

The J gene is TRBJ1-2, the V gene TRBV9; no firm D call. V lost 4 bases and J lost 2, with 12 bases in between. CDR3 length: 14 amino acids. CDR1 is SGDLS, CDR2 YYNGEE, per germline. The CDR3 region is CASSPTGQNYGYTF. For the CDR3, the DNA is TGTGCCAGCAGCCCCACTGGGCAGAACTATGGCTACACCTTC.

The rearrangement joins TRBV5-1 to TRBJ1-2, with D hard to call. CDR1 SGHRS and CDR2 YFSETQ come from the germline V gene. This CDR3 is 13 amino acids long. Trimming left V 3 bases short and J 4 bases short, with 10 bases between. This chain's CDR3 is CASSSGILYGYTF. CDR3 coding DNA: TGCGCCAGCAGCTCCGGGATCCTCTATGGCTACACCTTC. Together with reference TRBV5-1 and TRBJ1-2, the CDR3 gives the full variable domain: KAGVTQTPRYLIKTRGQQVTLSCSPISGHRSVSWYQQTPGQGLQFLFEYFSETQRNKGNFPGRFSGRQFSNSRSEMNVSTLELGDSALYLCASSSGILYGYTFGSGTRLTVV.

CDR3 loop: CASRPTGQETQYF. DNA for the CDR3: TGTGCCAGCAGACCGACGGGTCAAGAGACCCAGTACTTC. This sequence joins TRBV2 and TRBJ2-5; no reliable D call. Germline values: CDR1 SNHLY, CDR2 FYNNEI. The germline V and J ends were trimmed by 6 bases and 2 bases, with 10 bases remaining between them. This CDR3 contains 13 residues.

The chain's CDR3 is CASSQEGRTQYF. The CDR3 DNA reads TGTGCCAGCAGCCAAGAAGGGAGGACGCAGTATTTT. The chain recombines TRBV14 with TRBJ2-3, with a weak D call TRBD2 (6 bases). Germline values: CDR1 SGHDN, CDR2 FVKESK. V was shortened by 0 bases and J by 9 bases, with 7 bases between the two germline ends. This CDR3 is built from 12 residues.

J is TRBJ1-2 and V is TRBV27; TRBD1 is a possible D gene (5 bases). V was shortened by 3 bases and J by 0 bases, with 8 bases between the two germline ends. Looked up from germline, CDR1 is MNHEY and CDR2 is SMNVEV (reference sequence). CDR3 length: 14 residues. The CDR3 region is CASSFQGANYGYTF. CDR3 sequence (DNA): TGTGCCAGCAGTTTCCAGGGCGCTAACTATGGCTACACCTTC.

As to this clone: A junction boundary mismatches the germline segment, possibly from a read error. V and J are TRBV7-7 and TRBJ2-7, with 9 nucleotides matching TRBD1. CDR3 length equals 15 residues. CDR1 and CDR2 (germline): SSHAT, FNYEAQ (reference sequence). Here the CDR3 reads CASSTGTGPSYEQYF. Written as DNA, the CDR3 is TGTGCTAGCAGCACCGGGACAGGGCCCTCCTACGAGCAGTACTTC. Complete variable domain (other parts from reference TRBV7-7 and TRBJ2-7): GAGVSQSPRYKVTKRGQDVTLRCDPISSHATLYWYQQALGQGPEFLTYFNYEAQPDKSGLPSDRFSAERPEGSISTLTIQRTEQRDSAMYRCASSTGTGPSYEQYFGPGTRLTVT.

The chain has TRBV24-1 and TRBJ1-3, with 9 bases aligning to TRBD1. Germline trimming cut 5 bases from V and 0 bases from J; bases unmatched to any gene: 13. The CDR3 sequence is 19 residues long. Germline V gene lookup returns CDR1 KGHDR and CDR2 SFDVKD. The CDR3 sequence: CATSGSPQGAYISGNTIYF. In DNA, the CDR3 is TGTGCCACCAGTGGTTCCCCACAGGGGGCTTATATCTCTGGAAACACCATATATTTT.

The chain is built from TRBV7-9 and TRBJ2-6; D ambiguous. The CDR3 runs to 15 residues. Trimming took off 2 bases at V and 0 bases at J, with 5 bases between the two ends. Germline V CDR1 and CDR2: SEHNR, FQNEAQ (reference sequence). CDR3 region: CASSLKLSGANVLTF. The CDR3 bases are TGTGCCAGCAGCTTAAAGCTCTCTGGGGCCAACGTCCTGACTTTC.

The V call is TRBV7-2, the J call TRBJ2-1; 7 bases line up with TRBD2. CDR3 length: 14 amino acids. Germline CDR1 reads SGHTA; CDR2 reads FQGNSA. V lost 5 bases to trimming and J lost 6 bases; unmatched junction nucleotides: 7. CDR3 in amino acids: CASSKLTSLNEQFF. Here the CDR3 DNA reads TGTGCCAGCAGCAAACTGACTAGCCTCAATGAGCAGTTCTTC.